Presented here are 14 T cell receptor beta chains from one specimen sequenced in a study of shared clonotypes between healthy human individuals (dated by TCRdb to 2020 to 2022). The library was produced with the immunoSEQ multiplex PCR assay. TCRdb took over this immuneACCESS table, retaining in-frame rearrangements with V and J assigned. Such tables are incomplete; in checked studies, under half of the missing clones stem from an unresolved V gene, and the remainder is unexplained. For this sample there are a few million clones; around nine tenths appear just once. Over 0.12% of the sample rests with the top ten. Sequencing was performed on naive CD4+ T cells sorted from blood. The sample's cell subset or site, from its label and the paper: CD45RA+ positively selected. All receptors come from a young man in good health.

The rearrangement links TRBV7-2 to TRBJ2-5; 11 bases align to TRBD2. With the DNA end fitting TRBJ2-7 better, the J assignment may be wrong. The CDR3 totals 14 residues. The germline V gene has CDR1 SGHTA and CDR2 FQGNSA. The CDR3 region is CASSLTSGAYEQYF. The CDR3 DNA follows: TGTGCCAGCAGCTTGACTAGCGGGGCCTACGAGCAGTACTTC.

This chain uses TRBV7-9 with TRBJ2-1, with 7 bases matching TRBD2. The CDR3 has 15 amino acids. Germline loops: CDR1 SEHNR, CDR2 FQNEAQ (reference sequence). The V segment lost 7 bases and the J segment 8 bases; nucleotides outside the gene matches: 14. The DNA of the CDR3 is TGTGCCAGCAAAGTTGGCGGGAGTACTCCCTATGAGCAGTTCTTC. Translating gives CASKVGGSTPYEQFF.

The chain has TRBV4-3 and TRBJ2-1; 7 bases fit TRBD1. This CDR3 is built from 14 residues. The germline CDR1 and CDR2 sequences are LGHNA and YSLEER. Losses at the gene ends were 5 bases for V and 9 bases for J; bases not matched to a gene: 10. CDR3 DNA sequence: TGCGCCAGCAGCTCACGGACAGGATCTAGTGAGCAGTTCTTC. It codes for CASSSRTGSSEQFF.

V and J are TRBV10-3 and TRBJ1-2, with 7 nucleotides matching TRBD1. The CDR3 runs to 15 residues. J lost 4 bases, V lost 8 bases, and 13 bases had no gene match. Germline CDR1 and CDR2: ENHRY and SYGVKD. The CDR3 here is CAIWDLTGPLYGYTF. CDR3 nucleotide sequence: TGTGCCATCTGGGATTTGACAGGGCCCCTCTATGGCTACACCTTC.

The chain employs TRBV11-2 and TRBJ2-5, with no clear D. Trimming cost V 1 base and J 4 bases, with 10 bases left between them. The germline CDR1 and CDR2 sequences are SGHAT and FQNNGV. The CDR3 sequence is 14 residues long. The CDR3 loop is CASSLVKGRETQYF. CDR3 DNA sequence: TGTGCCAGCAGCTTAGTAAAAGGCCGAGAGACCCAGTACTTC.

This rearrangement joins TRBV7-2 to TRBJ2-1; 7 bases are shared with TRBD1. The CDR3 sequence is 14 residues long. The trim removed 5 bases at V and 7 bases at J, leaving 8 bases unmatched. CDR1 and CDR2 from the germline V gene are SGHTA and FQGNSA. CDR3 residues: CASSPMTGSNEQFF. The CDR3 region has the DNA TGTGCCAGCAGCCCGATGACAGGGTCGAATGAGCAGTTCTTC.

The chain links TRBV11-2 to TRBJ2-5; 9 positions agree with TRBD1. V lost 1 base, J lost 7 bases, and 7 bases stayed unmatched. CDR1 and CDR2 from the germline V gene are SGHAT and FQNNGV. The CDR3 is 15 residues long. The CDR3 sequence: CASSLVGTGIGTQYF. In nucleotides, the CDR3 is TGTGCCAGCAGCTTAGTCGGGACAGGGATAGGGACCCAGTACTTC.

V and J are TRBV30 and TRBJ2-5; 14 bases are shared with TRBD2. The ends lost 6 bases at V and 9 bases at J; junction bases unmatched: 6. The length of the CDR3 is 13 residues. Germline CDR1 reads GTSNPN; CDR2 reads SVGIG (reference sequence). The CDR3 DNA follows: TGTGCCTGCCAGGGACTAGCGGGGGAGGCCCAGTACTTC. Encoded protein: CACQGLAGEAQYF.

Written as DNA, the CDR3 is TGTGCCAGCTCCCTGGATTCCCATCTGAGTATATATGGCTACACCTTC. Its protein is CASSLDSHLSIYGYTF. The chain links TRBV18 to TRBJ1-2, with D uncertain. The CDR3 consists of 16 residues. CDR1 and CDR2 from the germline V gene are KGHSH and LQKENI. V shed 6 bases and J shed 5 bases, with 22 bases lying between them.

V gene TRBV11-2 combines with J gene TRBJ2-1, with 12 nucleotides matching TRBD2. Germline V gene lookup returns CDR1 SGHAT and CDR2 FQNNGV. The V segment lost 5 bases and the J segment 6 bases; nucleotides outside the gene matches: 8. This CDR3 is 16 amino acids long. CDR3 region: CASSPRLAGALNEQFF. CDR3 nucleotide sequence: TGTGCCAGCAGCCCAAGACTAGCGGGAGCCCTCAATGAGCAGTTCTTC.

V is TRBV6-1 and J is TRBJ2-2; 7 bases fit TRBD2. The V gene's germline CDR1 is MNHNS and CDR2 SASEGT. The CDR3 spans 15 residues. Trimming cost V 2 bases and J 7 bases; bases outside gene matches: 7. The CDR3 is CASSEFQGLFGELFF. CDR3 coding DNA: TGTGCCAGCAGTGAATTCCAGGGACTATTCGGGGAGCTGTTTTTT.

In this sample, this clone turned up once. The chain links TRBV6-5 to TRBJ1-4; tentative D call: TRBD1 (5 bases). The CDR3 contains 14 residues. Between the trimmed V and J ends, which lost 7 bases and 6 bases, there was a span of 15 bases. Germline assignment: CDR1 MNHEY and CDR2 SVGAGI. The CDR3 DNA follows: TGTGCCAGCACCCCGGGGAGGGGTTATGAAAAACTGTTTTTT. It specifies CASTPGRGYEKLFF.

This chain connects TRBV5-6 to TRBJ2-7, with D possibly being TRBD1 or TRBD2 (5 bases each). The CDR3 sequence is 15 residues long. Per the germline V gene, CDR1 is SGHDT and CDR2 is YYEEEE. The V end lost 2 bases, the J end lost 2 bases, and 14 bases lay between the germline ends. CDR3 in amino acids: CASSFEPRGPYEQYF. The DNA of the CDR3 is TGTGCCAGCAGCTTCGAACCCCGGGGCCCCTACGAGCAGTACTTC. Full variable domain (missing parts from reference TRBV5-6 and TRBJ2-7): DAGVTQSPTHLIKTRGQQVTLRCSPKSGHDTVSWYQQALGQGPQFIFQYYEEEERQRGNFPDRFSGHQFPNYSSELNVNALLLGDSALYLCASSFEPRGPYEQYFGPGTRLTVT.

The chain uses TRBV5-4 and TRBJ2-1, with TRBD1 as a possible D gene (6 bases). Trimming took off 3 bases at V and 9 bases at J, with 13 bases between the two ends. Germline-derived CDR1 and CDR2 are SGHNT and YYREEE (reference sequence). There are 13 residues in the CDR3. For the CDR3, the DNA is TGTGCCAGCAGCTCTCAGGGGACCGGTGAGCAGTTCTTC. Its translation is CASSSQGTGEQFF. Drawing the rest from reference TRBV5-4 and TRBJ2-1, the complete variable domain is ETGVTQSPTHLIKTRGQQVTLRCSSQSGHNTVSWYQQALGQGPQFIFQYYREEENGRGNFPPRFSGLQFPNYSSELNVNALELDDSALYLCASSSQGTGEQFFGPGTRLTVL.